The following is a T cell receptor beta chain sequence with its context. The antigen remains unidentified. The V gene's germline CDR1 is MNHNS and CDR2 SASEGT. The V end was cut by 8 bases, the J end by 5 bases, with 21 bases between. CDR3 length: 15 amino acids. This specimen belongs to a study of OX40 agonist ivuxolimab in advanced cancers. Study-wide findings and caveats: In general, CD8+ T cells held more expanded clones than CD4+ did, on average.

Profiled with immunoSEQ multiplex PCR; TCRdb holds only in-frame clones, not every one. The profile shows 80,000 or so clones, 89% of them singletons. Blood specimens came from baseline, cycle 4 day 1, and cycle 7 day 1. The TCR comes from an adult with an advanced solid tumor such as melanoma, head and neck, liver or kidney cancer. This sequence joins TRBV6-1 and TRBJ2-5; D remains ambiguous. The sample here was CD4+ or CD8+ T cells sorted from blood, taken in a trial of the OX40 agonist ivuxolimab. CDR3 nucleotide sequence: TGTGCCAGCGGCGTGGGCTCCGGATTCAGGGAGACCCAGTACTTC. Its protein is CASGVGSGFRETQYF.